This TCR beta chain derives from a study of OX40 agonist ivuxolimab in advanced cancers. This clone qualifies as medium-sized. Sequenced by immunoSEQ multiplex PCR; TCRdb stores in-frame clones only, minus some. The data contain about 49,000 clones, over 60% of them singletons. The CDR3 is 13 amino acids. The germline V and J ends were trimmed by 6 bases and 3 bases, with 9 bases remaining between them. CDR1 is SNHLY and CDR2 is FYNNEI in the germline V gene. This TCR was sampled from an adult with an advanced solid tumor such as melanoma, head and neck, liver or kidney cancer. Sequences were derived from CD4+ or CD8+ T cells sorted from blood, sampled in a trial of the OX40 agonist ivuxolimab. This chain links TRBV2 with TRBJ1-5; D unresolved. CDR3 residues: CASRVLVNQPQHF. DNA of the CDR3: TGTGCCAGCAGGGTGCTAGTCAATCAGCCCCAGCATTTT.